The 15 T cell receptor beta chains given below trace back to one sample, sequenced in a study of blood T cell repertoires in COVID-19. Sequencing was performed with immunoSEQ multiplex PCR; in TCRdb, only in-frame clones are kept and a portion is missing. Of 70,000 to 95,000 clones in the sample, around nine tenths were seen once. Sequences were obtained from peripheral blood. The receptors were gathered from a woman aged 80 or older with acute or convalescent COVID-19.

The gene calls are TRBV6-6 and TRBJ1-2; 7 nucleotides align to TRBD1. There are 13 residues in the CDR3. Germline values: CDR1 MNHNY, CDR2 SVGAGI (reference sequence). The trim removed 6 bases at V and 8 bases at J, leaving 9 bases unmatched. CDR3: CASRSQGGSGYTF. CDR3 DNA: TGTGCCAGCAGATCGCAGGGGGGTAGCGGCTACACCTTC.

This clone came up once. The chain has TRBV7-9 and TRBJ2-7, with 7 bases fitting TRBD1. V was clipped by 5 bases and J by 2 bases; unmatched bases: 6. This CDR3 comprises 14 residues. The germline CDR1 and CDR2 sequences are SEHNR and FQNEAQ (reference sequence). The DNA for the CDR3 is TGTGCCAGCAGCAGACAGGACAGGACCTACGAGCAGTACTTC. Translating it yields CASSRQDRTYEQYF.

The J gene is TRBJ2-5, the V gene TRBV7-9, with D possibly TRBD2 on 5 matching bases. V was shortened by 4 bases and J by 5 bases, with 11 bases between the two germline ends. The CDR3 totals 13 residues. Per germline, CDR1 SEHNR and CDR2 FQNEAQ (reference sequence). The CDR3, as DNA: TGTGCCAGCAGCTACGGGGATCGGGAGACCCAGTACTTC. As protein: CASSYGDRETQYF.

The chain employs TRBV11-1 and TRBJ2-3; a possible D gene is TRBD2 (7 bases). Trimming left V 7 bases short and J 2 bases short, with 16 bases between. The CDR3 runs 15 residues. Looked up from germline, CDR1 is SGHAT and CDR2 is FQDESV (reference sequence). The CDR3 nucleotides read TGTGCCAGCAACCTCGGGGGGCAAGTCACAGATACGCAGTATTTT. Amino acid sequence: CASNLGGQVTDTQYF.

The CDR3 coding sequence is TGTGCCAGCAGCTCCTTTAGAGCGGGTGTGGCTAATGAAAAACTGTTTTTT. As protein: CASSSFRAGVANEKLFF. The chain is built from TRBV7-2 and TRBJ1-4; no clear D. V was pared by 4 bases and J by 3 bases, with 18 bases between. The CDR3 has 17 amino acids. Germline assignment: CDR1 SGHTA and CDR2 FQGNSA.

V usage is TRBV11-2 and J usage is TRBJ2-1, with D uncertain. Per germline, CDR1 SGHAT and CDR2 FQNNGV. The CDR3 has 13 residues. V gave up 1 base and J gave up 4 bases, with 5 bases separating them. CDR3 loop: CASSLARYNEQFF. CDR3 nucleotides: TGTGCCAGCAGCTTAGCGCGGTACAATGAGCAGTTCTTC.

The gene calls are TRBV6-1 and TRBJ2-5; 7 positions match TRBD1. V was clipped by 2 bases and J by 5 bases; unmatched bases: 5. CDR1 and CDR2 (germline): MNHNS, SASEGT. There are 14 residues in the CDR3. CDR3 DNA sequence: TGTGCCAGCAGTGAACCTACAGGGGTGGAGACCCAGTACTTC. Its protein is CASSEPTGVETQYF.

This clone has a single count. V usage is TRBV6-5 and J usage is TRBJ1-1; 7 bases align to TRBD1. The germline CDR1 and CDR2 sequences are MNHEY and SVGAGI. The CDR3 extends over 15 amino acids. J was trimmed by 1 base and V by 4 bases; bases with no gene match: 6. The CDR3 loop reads CASSFETGKNTEAFF. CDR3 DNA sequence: TGTGCCAGCAGTTTCGAGACAGGGAAGAACACTGAAGCTTTCTTT.

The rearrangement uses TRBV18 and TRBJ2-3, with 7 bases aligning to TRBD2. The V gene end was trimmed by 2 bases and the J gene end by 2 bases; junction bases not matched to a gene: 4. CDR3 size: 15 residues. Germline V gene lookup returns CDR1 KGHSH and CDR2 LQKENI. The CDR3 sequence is CASSPMGLNTDTQYF. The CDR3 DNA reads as TGTGCCAGCTCACCAATGGGACTAAACACAGATACGCAGTATTTT.

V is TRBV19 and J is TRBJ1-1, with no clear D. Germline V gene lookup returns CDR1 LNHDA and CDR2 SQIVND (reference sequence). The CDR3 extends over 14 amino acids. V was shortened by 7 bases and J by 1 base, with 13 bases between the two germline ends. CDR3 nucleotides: TGTGCCAGTATTCGAGGACGGGAGAACACTGAAGCTTTCTTT. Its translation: CASIRGRENTEAFF.

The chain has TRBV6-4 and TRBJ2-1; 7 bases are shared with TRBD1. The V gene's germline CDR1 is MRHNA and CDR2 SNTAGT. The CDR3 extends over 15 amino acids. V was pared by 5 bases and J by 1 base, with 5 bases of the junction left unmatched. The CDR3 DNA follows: TGTGCCAGCAGTTTACAGGGGTCGTCCTACAATGAGCAGTTCTTC. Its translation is CASSLQGSSYNEQFF.

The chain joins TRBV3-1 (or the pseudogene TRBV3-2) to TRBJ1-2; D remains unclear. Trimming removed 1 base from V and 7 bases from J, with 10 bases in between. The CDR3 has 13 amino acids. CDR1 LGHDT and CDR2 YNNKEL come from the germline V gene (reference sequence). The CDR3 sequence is CASSQGSLGGYTF. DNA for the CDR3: TGTGCCAGCAGCCAAGGGAGCCTCGGTGGCTACACCTTC.

CDR3 bases: TGTGCCAGCAGCCAAGACCTCCGTCAAGAGACCCAGTACTTC. Amino acids: CASSQDLRQETQYF. This sequence joins TRBV14 and TRBJ2-5; D is uncertain. CDR3 length equals 14 residues. V lost 0 bases, J lost 2 bases, and 7 bases lay in between. The germline V gene has CDR1 SGHDN and CDR2 FVKESK.

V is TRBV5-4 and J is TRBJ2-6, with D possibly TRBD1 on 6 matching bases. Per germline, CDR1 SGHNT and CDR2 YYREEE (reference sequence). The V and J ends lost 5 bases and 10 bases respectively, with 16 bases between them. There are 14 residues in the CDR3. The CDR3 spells CASSTGQPFNVLTF. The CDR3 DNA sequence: TGTGCCAGCAGTACAGGACAGCCGTTTAACGTCCTGACTTTC.

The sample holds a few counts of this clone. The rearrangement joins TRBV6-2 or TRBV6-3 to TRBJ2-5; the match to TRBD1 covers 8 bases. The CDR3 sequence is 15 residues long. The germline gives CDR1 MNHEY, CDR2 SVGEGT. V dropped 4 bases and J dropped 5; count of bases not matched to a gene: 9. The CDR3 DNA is TGTGCCAGCAGTTCCCCGACACAGGGGGAGGAGACCCAGTACTTC. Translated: CASSSPTQGEETQYF.